Listed here is a single T cell receptor (beta chain). Per the original data handling: Amplification with reference gene primers provided the estimates of nucleated cell counts. Produced via immunoSEQ multiplex PCR; TCRdb's table is partial and in-frame only. The V and J calls and clone size were taken over from that table, and D and trimming were inferred from the DNA. The table lists some 120,000 clones, under 95% of them singletons. The CDR3 covers 15 residues. The V gene lost 3 bases and the J gene lost 1 base, with 9 bases spanning the gap. Germline CDR1 is MNHNS and CDR2 is SASEGT. Patients from Seattle were sampled longitudinally, starting during active infection. This record comes from a study of blood T cell repertoires in COVID-19. Overall study context: Material from acute and convalescent COVID-19 was sourced from the United States, Italy and Spain.

The sequenced sample was peripheral blood. The clonotype was recovered from a man aged 60-69 years with COVID-19, enrolled during active disease. The chain employs TRBV6-1 and TRBJ2-2, with D unclear. The DNA for the CDR3 is TGTGCCAGCAGTGAGCTCTCAGGGAACACCGGGGAGCTGTTTTTT. Its protein product is CASSELSGNTGELFF.